This TCR beta chain was identified during a study of blood T cell repertoires in COVID-19 (dated by TCRdb to about 2020). Background on the whole study: Samples from collaborators originated in the United States, Italy and Spain and spanned both the acute and convalescent phases of COVID-19. The prospective study material was composed of cDNA or gDNA derived from T cells, B-cell-depleted T cells, or PBMCs. The dataset comprised deeply sampled blood TCRbeta repertoires from subjects exposed to, actively infected with, or recovered from COVID-19. The repertoires were released in a freely available public database intended as a resource for research on the immune response to SARS-CoV-2. The samples were drawn from the first 160 participants of the ongoing ImmuneRACE study and from roughly 1,300 subjects provided by 6 global collaborators. Sample metadata almost always included a de-identified subject ID, COVID-19 status, age in years and sex. Where HLA class I and class II types were available, the types were taken from metadata supplied by the sample provider, not from assay-based typing. What the authors observed across the whole study: The amount of clinical and demographic metadata varied by source and participant and was provided uncurated.

TCRbeta CDR3 regions were amplified from genomic DNA by means of the immunoSEQ Assay, a bias-controlled multiplex PCR. The paper's processing steps were these. The number of nucleated cells in each sample was estimated from the amplification of reference gene primers within the assay. To quantify the absolute abundance of each unique TCRbeta CDR3 rearrangement, sequence reads were collapsed and filtered. For each sample, productive Simpson clonality was calculated as the square root of Simpson's diversity index over productive rearrangements. TCRdb re-hosts the immuneACCESS table, in-frame sequences only. Its copies lack some clones; in the studies checked, an unresolved V gene accounts for under half of them, and the cause for the rest is not known. The V and J calls and clone size come from that table; D and trimming were worked out from the DNA. In all, the sample holds over 400,000 clones, and 85% to 90% of those were seen once. The ten top clones hold less than 9% of the sample.

The CDR3 spans 14 residues, from the cysteine through the phenylalanine. Only the CDR3 part of the read is kept: 42 bases, read in frame from the first base. At the junction V is shortened by 6 bases and J by 4 bases, with 15 bases in between. The germline V gene supplies CDR1 SNHLY and CDR2 FYNNEI. To note about this clone: What this receptor recognizes is not known. No base-level quality is on record; no much larger clone is a single base apart.

In Seattle, one collaborating source enrolled patients while the infection was active and tracked those patients longitudinally over the course of disease. Each collaborating institution followed its own protocols to collect whole blood in K2EDTA tubes. For TCRbeta analysis, collaborator samples were shipped as frozen whole blood, as isolated PBMCs, or as DNA extracted from either sample type. The receptor was derived from a woman aged 45-60 years with COVID-19, enrolled during active disease. The sequencing input was peripheral blood. The chain links TRBV2 with TRBJ1-2; possibly the D gene is TRBD1, per 6 matching bases. The nucleotide sequence reads as follows: TGTGCCAGCAGCCCCGGGACAAACATCTATGGCTACACCTTC. It encodes CASSPGTNIYGYTF.